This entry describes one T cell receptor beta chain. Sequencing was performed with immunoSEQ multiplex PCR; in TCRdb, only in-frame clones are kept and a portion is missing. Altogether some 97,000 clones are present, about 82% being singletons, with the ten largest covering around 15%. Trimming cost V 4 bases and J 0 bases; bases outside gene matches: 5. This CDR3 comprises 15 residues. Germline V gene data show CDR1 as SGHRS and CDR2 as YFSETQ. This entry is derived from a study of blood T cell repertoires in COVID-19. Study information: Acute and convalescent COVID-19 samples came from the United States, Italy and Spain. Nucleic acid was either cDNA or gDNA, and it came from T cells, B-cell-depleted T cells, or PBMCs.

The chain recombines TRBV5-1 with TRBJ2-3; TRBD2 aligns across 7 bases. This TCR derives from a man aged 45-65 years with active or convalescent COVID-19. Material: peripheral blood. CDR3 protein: CASSRLAASTDTQYF. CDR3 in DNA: TGCGCCAGCAGCCGTCTAGCGGCTAGCACAGATACGCAGTATTTT.